A single sample gave rise to the 19 T cell receptor beta chains below, sequenced in a study of monozygotic twins with inflammatory bowel disease. One entry per CDR3 protein, without DNA, is what TCRdb gives after re-calling the 5' RACE reads. This repertoire includes a few hundred thousand distinct CDR3 sequences. The specimen sequenced was blood. The source is a human donor with ulcerative colitis or Crohn's disease, or a healthy co-twin of an affected twin (not recorded which).

The V and J genes are TRBV20-1 and TRBJ1-6. Germline assignment: CDR1 DFQATT and CDR2 SNEGSKA (reference sequence). This CDR3 has 14 residues. This CDR3 is CSARDGGNNSPLHF.

The V gene is TRBV5-6, the J gene TRBJ1-6. CDR1 is SGHDT, CDR2 YYEEEE, per germline. This CDR3 is built from 11 residues. The chain's CDR3 is CASSTGAPLHF.

This chain joins TRBV7-3 and TRBJ1-5. The germline V gene encodes CDR1 SGHTA and CDR2 FQGTGA. CDR3 length: 13 amino acids. CDR3 in amino acids: CASSSIHGQPQHF.

This chain uses TRBV15 with TRBJ2-7; the D call from TCRdb, TRBD2, cannot be confirmed without DNA. The CDR3 has 16 amino acids. Germline V lookup: CDR1 LNHNV, CDR2 YYDKDF (reference sequence). The CDR3 loop reads CATSRYVAGGFYEQYF.

This chain links TRBV20-1 with TRBJ2-7; as DNA is missing, the TRBD1 call by TCRdb cannot be tested. There are 13 residues in the CDR3. Germline assignment: CDR1 DFQATT and CDR2 SNEGSKA (reference sequence). The CDR3 loop is CSAVQGIQSEQYF.

CDR3 sequence reads: CASSPTGGGAEAFF. The chain is built from TRBV18 and TRBJ1-1; TCRdb's D call, TRBD1, is unchecked because there is no DNA. Germline V CDR1 and CDR2: KGHSH, LQKENI. The length of the CDR3 is 14 residues.

The chain carries TRBV10-3 and TRBJ1-5; the TCRdb D gene call, TRBD1, has no DNA to confirm it. This CDR3 is 14 amino acids long. Germline loops: CDR1 ENHRY, CDR2 SYGVKD. The CDR3 region is CAISDSGNNQPQHF.

V usage is TRBV20-1 and J usage is TRBJ2-1; TCRdb's D call of TRBD1 is untestable without DNA. This CDR3 comprises 15 residues. Germline lookup yields CDR1 DFQATT and CDR2 SNEGSKA (reference sequence). Here the CDR3 reads CSAPRGLASYNEQFF.

The CDR3 loop reads CSATRGRGGEKLFF. J is TRBJ1-4 and V is TRBV20-1. The CDR3 loop spans 14 amino acids. The germline gives CDR1 DFQATT, CDR2 SNEGSKA (reference sequence).

This rearrangement joins TRBV4-1 to TRBJ1-6; absent DNA, TCRdb's TRBD1 call cannot be checked. The germline CDR1 and CDR2 sequences are MGHRA and YSYEKL. This CDR3 has 18 residues. This chain's CDR3 is CASSQGLFGLAGDSPLHF.

The genes are TRBV12-3 or TRBV12-4 and TRBJ2-7; the D call of TRBD1 rests on TCRdb alone, since no DNA is present to check it. This CDR3 contains 14 residues. CDR3 sequence: CASSFWAVRHEQYF.

The chain uses TRBV6-5 and TRBJ2-2; TCRdb gives TRBD1 as the D gene, but with no DNA this cannot be confirmed. This CDR3 has 17 residues. Germline V gene lookup returns CDR1 MNHEY and CDR2 SVGAGI. CDR3 sequence reads: CASSYSTGIGNTGELFF.

This chain uses TRBV5-1 with TRBJ1-2; TCRdb selects TRBD1, and the lack of DNA leaves this call unchecked. Germline V gene sequence: CDR1 SGHRS, CDR2 YFSETQ. This CDR3 region has 14 residues. The CDR3 reads CASSGDRGPRGYTF.

The chain links TRBV12-3 or TRBV12-4 to TRBJ1-5; the D call from TCRdb, TRBD1, cannot be confirmed without DNA. The length of the CDR3 is 17 residues. This CDR3 reads CASSQHPQQGALQPQHF.

The CDR3 sequence is CASSSRIGFGGSTEAFF. This chain links TRBV5-1 with TRBJ1-1; as DNA is missing, the TRBD1 call by TCRdb cannot be tested. The CDR3 length is 17 residues. The germline CDR1 and CDR2 sequences are SGHRS and YFSETQ.

The chain combines TRBV5-5 with TRBJ2-3. Germline values: CDR1 SGHKS, CDR2 YYEKEE (reference sequence). The CDR3 has 15 residues. The CDR3 here is CASSFRTKGTDTQYF.

V is TRBV25-1 and J is TRBJ1-4; with no DNA, the TCRdb D assignment of TRBD1 cannot be verified. The CDR3 has 15 residues. Germline CDR1 MGHDK, CDR2 SYGVNS. CDR3 sequence reads: CASSGDRFSNEKLFF.

The rearrangement uses TRBV3-1 and TRBJ1-2; as DNA is missing, the TRBD1 call by TCRdb cannot be tested. Germline values: CDR1 LGHDT, CDR2 YNNKEL (reference sequence). The CDR3 spans 13 residues. The CDR3 sequence is CASSRGQTGGYTF.

This chain links TRBV6-5 with TRBJ1-2. Germline lookup yields CDR1 MNHEY and CDR2 SVGAGI. CDR3 size: 13 residues. The CDR3 spells CASTGLTNYGYTF.